The 32 T cell receptor beta chains below were found in one sample sequenced in a study of T cells expressing NK-cell markers. TCRdb reworked the 5' RACE reads into one entry per CDR3 protein, no DNA. The sample has 500,000 to 700,000 distinct CDR3 sequences. Material: blood T cells: a sorted CD56 or NKG2C T cell subset, CD4+ or CD8+ T cells, or bulk PBMC T cells (not recorded which). The receptors here all came from a man younger than 35 in good health.

This chain uses TRBV29-1 with TRBJ2-7; the D gene TCRdb calls, TRBD2, cannot be checked with no DNA. The CDR3 extends over 17 amino acids. Looked up from germline, CDR1 is SQVTM and CDR2 is ANQGSEA. CDR3 protein: CSAGGAGGGLSSYEQYF.

The chain recombines TRBV20-1 with TRBJ2-5; TCRdb picks TRBD2, but there is no DNA to check that call. This CDR3 comprises 18 residues. The V gene's germline CDR1 is DFQATT and CDR2 SNEGSKA (reference sequence). CDR3 loop: CSAIPGLALSFFQETQYF.

The genes are TRBV5-1 and TRBJ2-3; lacking DNA, the TRBD1 call made by TCRdb goes unchecked. Germline-derived CDR1 and CDR2 are SGHRS and YFSETQ. This CDR3 spans 16 amino acids. The CDR3 region is CASSPRQGTSTDTQYF.

The chain recombines TRBV7-2 with TRBJ2-7; the D call of TRBD2 rests on TCRdb alone, since no DNA is present to check it. The CDR3 is 15 amino acids. Germline loops: CDR1 SGHTA, CDR2 FQGNSA. This chain's CDR3 is CASSLDISGSYEQYF.

The J gene is TRBJ2-3, the V gene TRBV18. The length of the CDR3 is 14 residues. Germline values: CDR1 KGHSH, CDR2 LQKENI. The CDR3 sequence: CASSAQASTDTQYF.

This chain uses TRBV2 with TRBJ2-3; checking the TCRdb D call of TRBD2 is not possible without DNA. The CDR3 is 15 amino acids. Looked up from germline, CDR1 is SNHLY and CDR2 is FYNNEI. CDR3 region: CASSWAGGPTDTQYF. The full variable domain, rest sourced from reference TRBV2 and TRBJ2-3, is EPEVTQTPSHQVTQMGQEVILRCVPISNHLYFYWYRQILGQKVEFLVSFYNNEISEKSEIFDDQFSVERPDGSNFTLKIRSTKLEDSAMYFCASSWAGGPTDTQYFGPGTRLTVL.

The chain links TRBV12-3 or TRBV12-4 to TRBJ2-2. There are 12 residues in the CDR3. CDR3 region: CASSLGVGELFF.

The gene calls are TRBV30 and TRBJ2-2; TCRdb's assignment of TRBD2 cannot be checked, as there is no DNA. The germline gives CDR1 GTSNPN, CDR2 SVGIG (reference sequence). This CDR3 is built from 13 residues. Here the CDR3 reads CAWSWRREGELFF. Drawing the rest from reference TRBV30 and TRBJ2-2, the complete variable domain is SQTIHQWPATLVQPVGSPLSLECTVEGTSNPNLYWYRQAAGRGLQLLFYSVGIGQISSEVPQNLSASRPQDRQFILSSKKLLLSDSGFYLCAWSWRREGELFFGEGSRLTVL.

The chain recombines TRBV9 with TRBJ1-4. Germline CDR1 reads SGDLS; CDR2 reads YYNGEE. The CDR3 has 12 amino acids. The CDR3 here is CASSVEFGKLFF.

This rearrangement joins TRBV12-3 or TRBV12-4 to TRBJ2-4; TCRdb proposes TRBD1, but this gene call is untestable without DNA. The length of the CDR3 is 14 residues. CDR3 protein: CASSTTGVSNIQYF.

This sequence joins TRBV6-2 or TRBV6-3 and TRBJ2-7; the D call of TRBD2 rests on TCRdb alone, since no DNA is present to check it. Germline CDR1 reads MNHEY; CDR2 reads SVGEGT. CDR3 length equals 17 residues. The chain's CDR3 is CASRDPGLAGGPWEQYF.

The V and J genes are TRBV10-3 and TRBJ2-1; there is no DNA to check the TCRdb D call of TRBD1. Per the germline V gene, CDR1 is ENHRY and CDR2 is SYGVKD. This CDR3 spans 14 amino acids. The CDR3 reads CAISAQGAENEQFF.

V and J are TRBV10-3 and TRBJ2-2; the D call from TCRdb, TRBD2, cannot be confirmed without DNA. The CDR3 loop spans 15 amino acids. CDR1 is ENHRY and CDR2 is SYGVKD in the germline V gene. This CDR3 reads CAIRSVGRGTGELFF.

This chain joins TRBV12-3 or TRBV12-4 and TRBJ2-7; the D gene TCRdb calls, TRBD2, cannot be checked with no DNA. CDR3 size: 17 residues. CDR3: CASSPRGSGSIGYEQYF.

The chain couples TRBV30 to TRBJ1-1; absent DNA, TCRdb's TRBD1 call cannot be checked. CDR1 is GTSNPN, CDR2 SVGIG, per germline (reference sequence). The CDR3 totals 14 residues. CDR3 sequence reads: CAWSLWGADTEAFF.

The CDR3 spells CASSLGTGEPPYF. This sequence joins TRBV5-1 and TRBJ2-7; TCRdb indicates TRBD1, and absent DNA this call remains unverified. The CDR3 length is 13 residues. The germline gives CDR1 SGHRS, CDR2 YFSETQ.

V is TRBV28 and J is TRBJ2-7; TCRdb's D call of TRBD1 is untestable without DNA. This CDR3 region has 16 residues. The germline V gene has CDR1 MDHEN and CDR2 SYDVKM. CDR3 sequence: CASSLPGQEFQGEQYF.

V and J are TRBV7-6 and TRBJ2-2; there is no DNA to check the TCRdb D call of TRBD2. The CDR3 has 14 residues. Germline CDR1 is SGHVS and CDR2 is FNYEAQ. The CDR3 sequence is CASIVREGPGELFF.

The rearrangement uses TRBV29-1 and TRBJ1-1; TCRdb's assignment of TRBD1 cannot be checked, as there is no DNA. Germline V CDR1 and CDR2: SQVTM, ANQGSEA. The CDR3 totals 13 residues. The CDR3 protein is CSVPDSSKFGAFF. The complete variable domain, with remaining parts taken from reference TRBV29-1 and TRBJ1-1, reads SAVISQKPSRDICQRGTSLTIQCQVDSQVTMMFWYRQQPGQSLTLIATANQGSEATYESGFVIDKFPISRPNLTFSTLTVSNMSPEDSSIYLCSVPDSSKFGAFFGQGTRLTVV.

The rearrangement uses TRBV7-2 and TRBJ2-7. The CDR3 sequence is 13 residues long. In germline, CDR1 is SGHTA, CDR2 FQGNSA. The CDR3 loop reads CASSSGVRHEQYF.

The rearrangement uses TRBV28 and TRBJ1-2; TCRdb's D call of TRBD1 is untestable without DNA. The CDR3 has 13 amino acids. Germline V gene lookup returns CDR1 MDHEN and CDR2 SYDVKM. The CDR3 sequence is CASSETGSLGYTF.

The chain recombines TRBV24-1 with TRBJ2-1; TCRdb reports TRBD1, a call that lacks DNA to check it against. Germline V gene lookup returns CDR1 KGHDR and CDR2 SFDVKD. This CDR3 has 18 residues. The CDR3 region is CATSDPFAGQGLYNEQFF.

V and J are TRBV20-1 and TRBJ1-5; TCRdb's D call of TRBD1 is untestable without DNA. Per germline, CDR1 DFQATT and CDR2 SNEGSKA (reference sequence). The CDR3 covers 16 residues. The CDR3 region is CSAVPSTGDESWPQHF.

The CDR3 is CATSRGQGAVNEQFF. The chain joins TRBV15 to TRBJ2-1; TCRdb reports TRBD1, a call that lacks DNA to check it against. In germline, CDR1 is LNHNV, CDR2 YYDKDF (reference sequence). The CDR3 spans 15 residues.

The genes are TRBV15 and TRBJ2-5; the D gene TCRdb calls, TRBD2, cannot be checked with no DNA. This CDR3 region has 17 residues. Germline CDR1 LNHNV, CDR2 YYDKDF (reference sequence). This CDR3 reads CATSRDLAGLYQETQYF.

The V and J genes are TRBV7-3 and TRBJ2-1; TCRdb reports TRBD2, a call that lacks DNA to check it against. Germline CDR1 is SGHTA and CDR2 is FQGTGA. The CDR3 runs 14 residues. CDR3 region: CASSCTREINEQFF.

The chain is built from TRBV6-5 and TRBJ2-3; checking the TCRdb D call of TRBD2 is not possible without DNA. The germline gives CDR1 MNHEY, CDR2 SVGAGI. The CDR3 extends over 15 amino acids. CDR3: CASSYPSPARDTQYF.

The V call is TRBV6-5, the J call TRBJ2-7. Germline V gene data show CDR1 as MNHEY and CDR2 as SVGAGI. The CDR3 runs to 16 residues. The CDR3 is CASSYSPTGSSYEQYF.

The chain combines TRBV12-3 or TRBV12-4 with TRBJ1-5; without DNA, the TCRdb call of TRBD1 cannot be checked. The CDR3 length is 12 residues. CDR3 region: CASSGALEPQHF.

This chain uses TRBV21-1 with TRBJ1-2; without DNA, the TCRdb call of TRBD1 cannot be checked. TRBV21-1 is tagged as a pseudogene. The CDR3 is 15 amino acids. The CDR3 loop reads CARGRVDGAGSGYTF.

The chain joins TRBV6-2 or TRBV6-3 to TRBJ2-3; TCRdb gives TRBD2 as the D gene, but with no DNA this cannot be confirmed. The CDR3 loop spans 11 amino acids. Per germline, CDR1 MNHEY and CDR2 SVGEGT. The CDR3 loop reads CASSNGSPQYF.

The rearrangement links TRBV21-1 to TRBJ2-5; the TCRdb call, TRBD1, lacks DNA for checking. TRBV21-1 is marked as a pseudogene. This CDR3 contains 18 residues. CDR3 sequence reads: CASSKYDVFRGEQETQYF.